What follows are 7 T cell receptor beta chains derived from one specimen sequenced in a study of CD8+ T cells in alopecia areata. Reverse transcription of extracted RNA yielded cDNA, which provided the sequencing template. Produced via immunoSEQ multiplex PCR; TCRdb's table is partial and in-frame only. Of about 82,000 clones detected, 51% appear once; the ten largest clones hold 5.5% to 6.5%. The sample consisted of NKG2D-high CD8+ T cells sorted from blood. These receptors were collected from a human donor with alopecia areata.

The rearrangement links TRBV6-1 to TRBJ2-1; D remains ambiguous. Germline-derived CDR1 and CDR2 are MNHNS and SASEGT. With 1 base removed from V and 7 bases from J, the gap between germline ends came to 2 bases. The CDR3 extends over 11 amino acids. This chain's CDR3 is CASSEVNEQFF. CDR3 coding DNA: TGTGCCAGCAGTGAAGTAAATGAGCAGTTCTTC.

CDR3 DNA: TGCAGCGTTGTCCAGGACACCTCCTACGAGCAGTACTTC. It is translated as CSVVQDTSYEQYF. The gene calls are TRBV29-1 and TRBJ2-7; TRBD1 is a possible D gene (5 bases). Germline values: CDR1 SQVTM, CDR2 ANQGSEA. The V end was cut by 4 bases, the J end by 0 bases, with 10 bases between. CDR3 size: 13 residues.

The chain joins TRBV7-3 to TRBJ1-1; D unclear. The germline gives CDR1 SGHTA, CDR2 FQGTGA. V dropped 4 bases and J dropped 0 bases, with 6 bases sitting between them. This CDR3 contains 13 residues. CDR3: CASSSLMNTEAFF. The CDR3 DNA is TGTGCCAGCAGCTCATTAATGAACACTGAAGCTTTCTTT.

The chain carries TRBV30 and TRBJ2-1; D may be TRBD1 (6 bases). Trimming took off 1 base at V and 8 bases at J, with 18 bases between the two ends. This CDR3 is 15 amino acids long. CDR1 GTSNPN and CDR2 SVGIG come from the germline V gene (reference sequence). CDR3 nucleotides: TGTGCCTGGAGTGCCCGACAGGTACTCCCGGATGAGCAGTTCTTC. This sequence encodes CAWSARQVLPDEQFF.

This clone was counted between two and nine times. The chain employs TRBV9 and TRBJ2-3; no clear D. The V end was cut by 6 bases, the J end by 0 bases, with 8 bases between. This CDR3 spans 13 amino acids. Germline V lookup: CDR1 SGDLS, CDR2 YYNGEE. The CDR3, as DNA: TGTGCCAGCACGGGTAGGAGCACAGATACGCAGTATTTT. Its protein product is CASTGRSTDTQYF.

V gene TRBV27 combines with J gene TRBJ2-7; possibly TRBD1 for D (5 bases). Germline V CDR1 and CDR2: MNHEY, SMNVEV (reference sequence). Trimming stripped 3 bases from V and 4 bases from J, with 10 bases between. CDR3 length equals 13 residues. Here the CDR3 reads CASSFAREYEQYF. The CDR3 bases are TGTGCCAGCAGTTTCGCCAGGGAATACGAGCAGTACTTC.

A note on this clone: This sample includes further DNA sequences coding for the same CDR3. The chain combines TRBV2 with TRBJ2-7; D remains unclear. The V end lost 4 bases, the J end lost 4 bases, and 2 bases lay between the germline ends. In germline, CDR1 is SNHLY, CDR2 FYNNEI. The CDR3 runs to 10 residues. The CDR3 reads CASSGYEQYF. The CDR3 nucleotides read TGTGCCAGCAGTGGATACGAGCAGTACTTC.